This entry describes one T cell receptor (beta chain). What this receptor recognizes is not known. Base qualities are not recorded, but no much larger clone differs from it by a single base. This sample was taken from a study of PD-L1 blockade in urothelial cancer (dated by TCRdb to about 2017). In terms of the full investigation: All patients started therapy in the mid-2010s and received atezolizumab 1,200 mg intravenously every 3 weeks. Approximately 29 patients had pretreatment blood TCR-seq, roughly 24 had at least one posttreatment blood collection, and roughly 24 had tumor TCR-seq. Nine or ten patients reached durable clinical benefit, while 15 to 25 patients did not. Twenty-five of 29 patients were males with bladder-origin urothelial cancer, and 18 of 29 reported a prior smoking history. An ECOG performance status of 0 or 1 was recorded for the patients, and 0 to 3 prior chemotherapy regimens had been received by the patients. A median of roughly 140,000 T cells and approximately 86,000 unique TCRs was obtained from blood samples, and a median clonality of 0.080 was observed. Blood samples were analyzed at 3 weeks after treatment start (second dose) and at 6 weeks after treatment start. Whole exome sequencing and RNA sequencing of pretreatment tumors were performed alongside TCR sequencing in the same patients. Durable clinical benefit meant progression-free survival longer than 6 months, and TCR features were also tested against progression-free and overall survival. The study was an exploratory multi-omic analysis of somatic, immune and clinical correlates of response to PD-L1 blockade with atezolizumab in urothelial cancer. Pretreatment tumor samples, along with matched peripheral blood collected serially before and after atezolizumab treatment, underwent TCR sequencing. Broader findings and caveats from the paper: Improved progression-free and overall survival was associated with having pretreatment peripheral blood TCR clonality below the median. Greater expansion of tumor-associated TCR clones in peripheral blood 3 weeks after the start of treatment was observed in patients with durable benefit (n of about 20, p = 0.022). Because of the small sample size (n ≈ 30) and the many exploratory analyses performed, the results are intended to be regarded as hypothesis-generating.

The germline V gene provides CDR1 SGHTA and CDR2 FQGNSA. The CDR3 sequence holds 14 residues, the cysteine and phenylalanine included. Only the CDR3 part of the read is kept: 42 bases, read in frame from the first base. Cut back by 1 base and 2 bases, the V and J ends lie 9 bases apart. Each PCR received spiked-in synthetic TCR analog templates so that absolute template abundance could be estimated from read counts. The immunoSEQ assay used bias-controlled V and J gene primers to amplify TCRbeta CDR3 regions from genomic DNA. Sequencing of rearranged TCRbeta segments was done at approximately 20X coverage. In the original analysis: Sequencing errors were corrected by clustering and CDR3s were annotated against IMGT to assign V, D and J genes. Downstream analyses used only productive TCRbeta rearrangements and left out out-of-frame or stop-codon sequences. Clonality was computed as one minus Shannon entropy normalized by the log of the number of unique productive sequences. Clones differing between time points or between blood and tumor were identified by Fisher's exact test with Benjamini-Hochberg correction at adjusted p below 0.01. The source is immuneACCESS, and TCRdb retained only in-frame sequences with V and J called. Part of the clones is not carried over; for the studies checked, unresolved V genes explain less than half of this, and the remainder is unexplained. V and J calls and clone size are as listed in that table; D and trimming were resolved from the DNA. The sample table holds 38,000 or so clones, of which about 85% were seen once. 2% to 3% of the sample lies in the top ten.

The time point label, read with the paper, signifies: peripheral blood 6 weeks after treatment start. The cohort comprised 29 patients with locally advanced or metastatic urothelial carcinoma treated at Memorial Sloan Kettering on a trial protocol. Peripheral blood mononuclear cells were collected pretreatment and during treatment, with between 1 and 8 total time points per patient. The Qiagen DNeasy Blood extraction kit was used to purify genomic DNA from total PBMCs and tumor samples. PBMCs were collected pretreatment and during treatment, and were isolated and stored as previously described. The chain couples TRBV7-2 to TRBJ2-7; there is no confident call for the D gene. This receptor was taken from a man aged 65 to 79 with urothelial cancer. The sequenced sample was PBMCs, obtained around atezolizumab (anti-PD-L1) treatment. The CDR3 region has the sequence CASSLEPTAYEQYF. DNA sequence: TGTGCCAGCAGCTTAGAACCTACGGCCTACGAGCAGTACTTC.